This entry features one T cell receptor beta chain sequence. Germline V CDR1 and CDR2: MNHEY, SMNVEV (reference sequence). The CDR3 contains 13 residues. V shed 6 bases and J 7 bases; nucleotides not matched to a gene: 4. The data derive from a study of cytomegalovirus exposure and HLA in healthy donors. Study-level background: Among the approximately 400 donors who were genotyped, approximately 83% fell in the genetic ancestry cluster that is associated with self-reported Caucasian donors.

A multiplex PCR was run with 60 Vbeta primers and 13 Jbeta primers. The data were produced by immunoSEQ multiplex PCR, yet TCRdb's version contains in-frame clones alone and is incomplete. Here the sample spans approximately 99,000 clones, around 80% being singletons. The material sequenced was PBMCs. The source is a man aged 40-49 years in good health and CMV-seropositive. The gene calls are TRBV27 and TRBJ1-2; the match to TRBD1 covers 11 bases. The CDR3 nucleotides read TGTGCCAGCAGAGGACAGGGGGCGGGTGGCTACACCTTC. Its protein product is CASRGQGAGGYTF.